This TCR beta chain was sequenced for a study of cytomegalovirus exposure and HLA in healthy donors. General study results and limits: TRBV6-2, TRBV6-3 and some other V segments were unresolvable in 87-base-pair reads. TCR beta V segments were, for the most part, productive about 87% or about 30% of the time in an earlier analysis.

Notes on this clone: Its antigen is unidentified.

Sampled while nominally healthy, donors likely had unrecorded immune exposures. V trimming: 4 bases; J trimming: 8 bases; junction bases outside the gene matches: 7. The germline CDR1 and CDR2 sequences are MNHNY and SVGAGI (reference sequence). This CDR3 comprises 14 residues. Researchers ran the PCR with 60 Vbeta and 13 Jbeta primers. Sequencing used immunoSEQ multiplex PCR; TCRdb keeps in-frame clones, though not all of them. The table records under 200,000 clones, 70% to 90% of them present only once. Material for sequencing was PBMCs. The chain is built from TRBV6-6 and TRBJ1-2; 10 bases line up with TRBD1. The source of this sequence is a woman younger than 45 in good health and CMV-seropositive. The CDR3 DNA follows: TGTGCCAGCAGTTGGACCGGGACAGGGGTCGGCTACACCTTC. Its protein product is CASSWTGTGVGYTF.